The 15 T cell receptor beta chains below all came from one sample that was sequenced in a study of monozygotic twins with inflammatory bowel disease (dated by TCRdb to the late 2010s). The library was built by means of 5' RACE. The reads were generated on an Illumina HiSeq 2500. After reprocessing by TCRdb, each CDR3 protein sequence is one entry, and no DNA is given. The table for this sample lists approximately 400,000 distinct CDR3 sequences. Jointly, the top ten make up 2% to 2.5% of the sample. What was sequenced was blood. These receptors originate from a human donor with ulcerative colitis or Crohn's disease, or a healthy co-twin of an affected twin (not recorded which).

The chain is built from TRBV5-1 and TRBJ1-4; as DNA is missing, the TRBD1 call by TCRdb cannot be tested. Germline V gives CDR1 SGHRS, CDR2 YFSETQ. The CDR3 sequence is 16 residues long. The CDR3 reads CASSAGTGRANEKLFF. Full variable domain (outside the CDR3, taken from reference TRBV5-1 and TRBJ1-4): KAGVTQTPRYLIKTRGQQVTLSCSPISGHRSVSWYQQTPGQGLQFLFEYFSETQRNKGNFPGRFSGRQFSNSRSEMNVSTLELGDSALYLCASSAGTGRANEKLFFGSGTQLSVL.

This rearrangement joins TRBV5-1 to TRBJ2-1; TCRdb's assignment of TRBD1 cannot be checked, as there is no DNA. The CDR3 length is 14 residues. The V gene's germline CDR1 is SGHRS and CDR2 YFSETQ. CDR3 region: CASTVLEGLHEQFF.

The genes are TRBV20-1 and TRBJ2-7; TCRdb lists TRBD1, though no DNA is available to test this call. The CDR3 extends over 13 amino acids. In germline, CDR1 is DFQATT, CDR2 SNEGSKA (reference sequence). The CDR3 sequence: CSARSGKKYEQYF.

This chain links TRBV6-6 with TRBJ2-7; TCRdb's D call, TRBD1, is unchecked because there is no DNA. The CDR3 consists of 13 residues. CDR1 MNHNY and CDR2 SVGAGI come from the germline V gene (reference sequence). CDR3 protein: CATAGGPAYEQYF.

The gene calls are TRBV5-1 and TRBJ1-1; TCRdb picks TRBD1, but there is no DNA to check that call. There are 12 residues in the CDR3. The germline CDR1 and CDR2 sequences are SGHRS and YFSETQ. The CDR3 protein is CASSLDQGGAFF.

The V and J genes are TRBV5-1 and TRBJ2-2; TCRdb's assignment of TRBD2 cannot be checked, as there is no DNA. Germline lookup yields CDR1 SGHRS and CDR2 YFSETQ. The CDR3 has 16 amino acids. CDR3 sequence: CASSLGTSAGTGELFF.

The chain couples TRBV4-3 to TRBJ1-2; there is no DNA to check the TCRdb D call of TRBD1. From germline, CDR1 is LGHNA and CDR2 YSLEER. The CDR3 runs 16 residues. CDR3 sequence: CASSQDNRGRAYGYTF.

J is TRBJ2-2 and V is TRBV4-3; TCRdb proposes TRBD2, but this gene call is untestable without DNA. The CDR3 consists of 16 residues. CDR1 and CDR2 from the germline V gene are LGHNA and YSLEER. CDR3 amino acids: CASSQGTSGSTGELFF.

V and J are TRBV30 and TRBJ1-6; TCRdb lists TRBD1, though no DNA is available to test this call. CDR1 is GTSNPN and CDR2 is SVGIG in the germline V gene (reference sequence). CDR3 size: 14 residues. The CDR3 is CAWGTGTGGLPLHF.

The gene calls are TRBV20-1 and TRBJ2-6; absent DNA, TCRdb's TRBD1 call cannot be checked. The CDR3 length is 17 residues. Germline V gene lookup returns CDR1 DFQATT and CDR2 SNEGSKA (reference sequence). This CDR3 is CSARDYGDPSGANVLTF.

The chain couples TRBV7-2 to TRBJ2-7; TCRdb indicates TRBD2, and absent DNA this call remains unverified. Germline V lookup: CDR1 SGHTA, CDR2 FQGNSA. The CDR3 is made up of 15 amino acids. The CDR3 sequence is CASSLGWGGGYEQYF. Filled out from reference TRBV7-2 and TRBJ2-7, the complete variable domain reads GAGVSQSPSNKVTEKGKDVELRCDPISGHTALYWYRQSLGQGLEFLIYFQGNSAPDKSGLPSDRFSAERTGGSVSTLTIQRTQQEDSAVYLCASSLGWGGGYEQYFGPGTRLTVT.

CDR3 in amino acids: CATSKGGQETQYF. The chain is built from TRBV15 and TRBJ2-5; TCRdb designates TRBD2, a call that cannot be tested without DNA. This CDR3 spans 13 amino acids. Germline V gives CDR1 LNHNV, CDR2 YYDKDF (reference sequence).

This chain links TRBV7-6 with TRBJ1-2; TCRdb's D call of TRBD1 is untestable without DNA. The CDR3 loop spans 15 amino acids. In germline, CDR1 is SGHVS, CDR2 FNYEAQ. The CDR3 loop reads CASSLDLGTGDGYTF.

The chain couples TRBV12-3 or TRBV12-4 to TRBJ1-2; the D call of TRBD1 rests on TCRdb alone, since no DNA is present to check it. The CDR3 runs to 13 residues. The CDR3: CASSPAPNYGYTF.

Here the CDR3 reads CASSRPTSGSYNEQFF. V and J are TRBV5-1 and TRBJ2-1; TCRdb selects TRBD2, and the lack of DNA leaves this call unchecked. This CDR3 contains 16 residues. Germline CDR1 and CDR2: SGHRS and YFSETQ.